A selection of T cell receptor beta chains follows, all from one sample in a study of human T cells and chemical hapten exposure. TCRdb re-analysed the RACE reads in MiXCR, keeping a single row per CDR3 protein. The sample yields tens of thousands of distinct CDR3 sequences, over 9.5% seen once. Specimen: whole blood, collected in connection with sensitization to the hapten diphenylcyclopropenone (DPC). All receptors come from a middle-aged man with alopecia areata. Some clones in this sample may be carry-over from other donors' samples. CDR3s leave out the opening cysteine and the closing phenylalanine or tryptophan.

j_call: TRBJ2-2; v_call: TRBV2; cdr3_aa: ASSLSGPAVPGELF
j_call: TRBJ1-4; v_call: TRBV7-6; cdr3_aa: ASSLVGGKDEKLF
j_call: TRBJ2-1; v_call: TRBV18; cdr3_aa: ASSPRADNEQF
j_call: TRBJ1-5; v_call: TRBV7-2; cdr3_aa: ASSLLPGDQPQH
j_call: TRBJ1-5; v_call: TRBV12-3/TRBV12-4; cdr3_aa: ASSTYRGVNQPQH
j_call: TRBJ2-1; v_call: TRBV7-7; cdr3_aa: ASSSYPGEEQF
j_call: TRBJ2-6; v_call: TRBV28; cdr3_aa: ASRGLSSGANVLT
j_call: TRBJ2-3; v_call: TRBV20-1; cdr3_aa: SARDSKTSGMTDTQY
j_call: TRBJ2-4; v_call: TRBV20-1; cdr3_aa: SPLDLAKNIQY
j_call: TRBJ2-3; v_call: TRBV20-1; cdr3_aa: SASLTSGTQTSTDTQY
j_call: TRBJ1-2; v_call: TRBV28; cdr3_aa: ASSPPGQIGGYT
j_call: TRBJ1-4; v_call: TRBV4-1; cdr3_aa: ASSQPGANEKLF
j_call: TRBJ2-3; v_call: TRBV6-2/TRBV6-3; cdr3_aa: ASSRAGIDTQY
j_call: TRBJ1-1; v_call: TRBV7-8; cdr3_aa: ASSLVGSPYTEAF